Ten or more counts support the clone carrying this TCR beta chain. The source of the sample is a study of breast tumors, draining lymph nodes, adjacent tissues. Using its own MiXCR run on the multiplex PCR reads, TCRdb lists one record per CDR3 protein. The data show fewer than 300,000 distinct CDR3 sequences, with approximately 29% seen just once and about 1.4% held by the top ten. The V end lost 6 bases, the J end lost 3 bases, and 15 bases lay between the germline ends. CDR1 is MNHEY and CDR2 is SVGEGT in the germline V gene. The CDR3 is 15 amino acids. The lymph nodes were axillary draining lymph nodes from breast cancer patients.

This TCR was sampled from a female donor with breast cancer. Some clones in this sample may be carry-over from other donors' samples. Sequencing was done on a sample of axillary lymph node tissue. The V and J genes are TRBV6-2 or TRBV6-3 and TRBJ2-1; D may be TRBD1 or TRBD2 (5 bases each). The CDR3 here is CASRRGASGYNEQFF. CDR3 in DNA: TGTGCCAGCAGACGAGGGGCGTCGGGCTACAATGAGCAGTTCTTC.